The rows below give T cell receptor beta chains drawn from one sample of a study of control samples from healthy donors and cancer patients. Assay: immunoSEQ multiplex PCR; the TCRdb copy retains only in-frame clones and omits some. Seen here are about 59,000 clones, approximately 92% observed once, and the top ten hold less than 2%. Material for sequencing was PBMCs. These receptors were collected from a man aged 35 to 55 with colorectal cancer. Each CDR3 is given with its conserved first and last residue. The order of the fields is V gene, J gene, CDR3 protein.

TRBV12-3/TRBV12-4	TRBJ1-2	CASSLIYGYTF
TRBV7-3	TRBJ2-7	CASSLLPMGEQYF
TRBV29-1	TRBJ2-1	CSVGGSSSYNEQFF
TRBV7-9	TRBJ1-5	CASSLITGGGSNQPQHF
TRBV9	TRBJ1-1	CASSPGQVNTEAFF
TRBV3-1/TRBV3-2	TRBJ1-3	CASSSAGVSGNTIYF
TRBV7-9	TRBJ2-2	CASQGETNTGELFF
TRBV12-5	TRBJ1-1	CASGTGGTMNTEAFF
TRBV19	TRBJ1-5	CAISKGSRGQPQHF
TRBV7-3	TRBJ2-2	CASSLKGSTTGELFF
TRBV18	TRBJ1-2	CASSPIVQGDGYTF
TRBV12-3/TRBV12-4	TRBJ2-7	CASSTRPGYEQYF
TRBV9	TRBJ1-2	CASSVAGSAYGYTF
TRBV6-1	TRBJ2-5	CASSEGLGWGVETQYF
TRBV5-4	TRBJ1-1	CASSSNNRVTEAFF
TRBV2	TRBJ2-1	CASSEQGRNEQFF
TRBV12-3/TRBV12-4	TRBJ1-3	CASSRVGANTIYF
TRBV2	TRBJ1-3	CASTLRGGGSKGNTIYF
TRBV19	TRBJ2-5	CASAPLGETQYF
TRBV7-8	TRBJ2-1	CASSPQTYNEQFF
TRBV18	TRBJ1-1	CASSLQNTEAFF
TRBV21-1	TRBJ1-2	CASSKDGYHYGYTF
TRBV11-3	TRBJ1-2	CASSLDNQGHYTF
TRBV18	TRBJ2-3	CASSPPGIAGVTDTQYF
TRBV11-3	TRBJ2-1	CASSPPDSFDEQFF
TRBV29-1	TRBJ2-6	CSVSQYVGANVLTF
TRBV19	TRBJ1-2	CASSETGPQGYTF
TRBV2	TRBJ2-7	CASGKREAYEQYF
TRBV7-2	TRBJ1-2	CATSQSRTQSGYTF
TRBV5-1	TRBJ1-6	CASSLEGGRSYNSPLHF
TRBV9	TRBJ1-4	CASSPGTGIGKLFF
TRBV5-6	TRBJ2-1	CASSLNYLADNEQFF
TRBV7-3	TRBJ2-1	CASSSSAVYNEQFF
TRBV7-3	TRBJ1-3	CASSLHSGGFSSGNTIYF
TRBV2	TRBJ2-2	CASTPGTVNTGELFF
TRBV15	TRBJ1-6	CATSSNGRKNSPLHF
TRBV5-5	TRBJ1-2	CASSSEPWTWGYTF
TRBV6-1	TRBJ1-1	CASSGQGTISTNTEAFF
TRBV29-1	TRBJ1-1	CSVEPQGGLTEAFF
TRBV5-1	TRBJ1-3	CASSLSQGNSAGNTIYF
TRBV7-6	TRBJ2-2	CASSWTSGGAFGELFF
TRBV7-9	TRBJ2-2	CASSPAGTSGPYTGELFF
TRBV19	TRBJ2-7	CASSIRTSGPYEQYF
TRBV6-1	TRBJ2-6	CASSEVFLQGAPGANVLTF
TRBV6-1	TRBJ1-6	CASSEGSSYNSPLHF
TRBV5-1	TRBJ2-1	CASSAGTSGGLNNEQFF
TRBV19	TRBJ1-5	CASSADSLGRIQPQHF
TRBV3-1/TRBV3-2	TRBJ2-5	CASSQVLAGAPQETQYF
TRBV6-1	TRBJ2-5	CASSEWGGGTRHQYF
TRBV4-1	TRBJ1-6	CASSQVSLALGSPLHF
TRBV12-5	TRBJ2-6	CASGYSGANVLTF
TRBV9	TRBJ2-7	CASSPGEGREQYF
TRBV7-3	TRBJ1-2	CASSLTGGKGGYTF
TRBV7-9	TRBJ1-2	CASSFNGAPYGYTF
TRBV5-1	TRBJ2-2	CASSLAQTGELFF
TRBV3-1/TRBV3-2	TRBJ1-6	CASTPQGNYNSPLHF
TRBV5-1	TRBJ2-1	CASSLQGTNEQFF
TRBV7-8	TRBJ1-5	CASSLTGSQPQHF